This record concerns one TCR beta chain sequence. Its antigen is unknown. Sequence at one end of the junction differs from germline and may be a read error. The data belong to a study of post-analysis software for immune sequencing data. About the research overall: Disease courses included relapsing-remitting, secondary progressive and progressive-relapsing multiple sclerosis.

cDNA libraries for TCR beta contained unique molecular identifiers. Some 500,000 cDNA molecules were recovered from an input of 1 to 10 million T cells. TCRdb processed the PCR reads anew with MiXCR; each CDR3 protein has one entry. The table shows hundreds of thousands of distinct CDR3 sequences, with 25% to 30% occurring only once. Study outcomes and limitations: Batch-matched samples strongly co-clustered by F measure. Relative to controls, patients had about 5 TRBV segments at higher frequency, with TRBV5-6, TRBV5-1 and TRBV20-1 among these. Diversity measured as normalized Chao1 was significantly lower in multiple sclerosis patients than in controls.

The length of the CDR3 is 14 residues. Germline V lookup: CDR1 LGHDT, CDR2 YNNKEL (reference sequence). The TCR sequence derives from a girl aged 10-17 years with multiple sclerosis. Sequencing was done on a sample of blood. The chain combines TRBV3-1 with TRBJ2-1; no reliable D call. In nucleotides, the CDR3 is TGTGCCAACAGCCAAGATTTGGTTTCCAATGAGCAGTTCTTC. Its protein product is CANSQDLVSNEQFF.